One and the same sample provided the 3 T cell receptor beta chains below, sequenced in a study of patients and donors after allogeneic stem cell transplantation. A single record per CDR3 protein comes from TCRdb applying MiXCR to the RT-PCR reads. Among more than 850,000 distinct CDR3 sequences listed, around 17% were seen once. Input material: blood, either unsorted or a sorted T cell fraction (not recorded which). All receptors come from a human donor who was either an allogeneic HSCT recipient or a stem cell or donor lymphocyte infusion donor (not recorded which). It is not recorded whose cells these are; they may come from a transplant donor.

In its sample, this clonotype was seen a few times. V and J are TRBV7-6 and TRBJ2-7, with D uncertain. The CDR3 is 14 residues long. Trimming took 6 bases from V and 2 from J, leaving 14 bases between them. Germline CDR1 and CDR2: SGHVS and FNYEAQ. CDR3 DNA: TGTGCCAGCAGTCTCTTTCCTACACCCTACGAGCAGTACTTC. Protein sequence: CASSLFPTPYEQYF.

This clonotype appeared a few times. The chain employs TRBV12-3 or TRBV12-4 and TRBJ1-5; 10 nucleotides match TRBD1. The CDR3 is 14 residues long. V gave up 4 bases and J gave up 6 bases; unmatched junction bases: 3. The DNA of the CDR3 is TGTGCCAGCAGTTGGGGGGACAGGGGTCAGCCCCAGCATTTT. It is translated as CASSWGDRGQPQHF.

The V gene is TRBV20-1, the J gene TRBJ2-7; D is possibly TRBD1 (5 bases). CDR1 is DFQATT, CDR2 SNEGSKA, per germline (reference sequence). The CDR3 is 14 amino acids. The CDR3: CSLSLGVGSYEQYF. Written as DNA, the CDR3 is TGCAGCTTGTCCCTAGGGGTCGGCTCCTACGAGCAGTACTTC.